Listed below are T cell receptor beta chains from one sample, sequenced in a study of blood T cell repertoires in COVID-19. Using immunoSEQ multiplex PCR, the repertoire was profiled, and TCRdb retains in-frame clones only, with some absent. This sample has 200,000 or so clones, with 85% found just once. Sequences were obtained from peripheral blood. The receptor source for this set is a man in his fifties or sixties with COVID-19, enrolled during active disease. Each CDR3 is given without its conserved first and last residue. The order of the fields is D gene, clone size, CDR3 length, V gene, CDR3 protein. D genes are given only for firm matches. Clone size is not always given. Where it is, it says once, few, many or a class for expanded clones.

>TRBD1|-|12|TRBV27
ASNSLQGGETQY
>-|-|13|TRBV7-2
ASSLAATKQETQY
>-|-|12|TRBV6-1
ASSEDGSNQPQH
>-|-|10|TRBV19
ASSIGGYEQH
>TRBD2|-|15|TRBV4-2
ASSQDVAGSPNNEQF
>TRBD1|-|13|TRBV5-1
ASSLGQTLNTEAF
>-|-|11|TRBV5-1
ASSLVVPGELF
>TRBD1|-|13|TRBV5-4
ASSLGQGDTGELF
>-|-|14|TRBV4-2
ASSQGGNTENTEAF
>TRBD1|-|12|TRBV10-2
ASISGQGANIQY
>TRBD1|-|13|TRBV5-1
ASSLPGTGTLEQF
>-|few|13|TRBV9
ASSVRGGDGNTIY